This T cell receptor (beta chain) was captured in a study of CD8+CD57+ T cells in acquired aplastic anemia. Background on the study: Mean yield of DNA from sorted CD4+ and CD8+ cells was 3 to 3.5 ug. General observations from the study: The CD8+ Simpson's diversity of patients and controls was not significantly different. Common to patients and controls were about 31 CD8+ CDR3 sequences.

All sequencing subjects had displayed CD8+CD57+ cell expansion on flow cytometry. Every patient presented with severe acquired aplastic anemia. The template for TCR beta VDJ and CDR3 sequence profiling was genomic DNA. MiXCR, applied by TCRdb to the reads, yields one record per CDR3 protein. This table has 250,000 to 350,000 distinct CDR3 sequences, approximately 60% appearing once. On this clonotype: Its antigen remains unknown.

The CDR3 is 15 residues long. The junction had 5 bases not matched to a gene; V was cut back by 2 bases and J by 4 bases. Germline values: CDR1 MNHEY, CDR2 SVGAGI. The genes are TRBV6-5 and TRBJ1-3; TRBD1 matches at 7 bases. This clonotype originated in a human donor with aplastic anemia. Sequenced material: sorted CD4+, CD8+, or CD8+CD57+ T cells (not recorded which) from PBMCs. The DNA of the CDR3 is TGTGCCAGCAGTTACGCCCAGGGGGAGGGAAACACCATATATTTT. Translating it yields CASSYAQGEGNTIYF.